This TCR beta chain was sequenced during a study of regulatory T cells in long-lasting Graves disease. Specified time point: newly diagnosed GD, antithyroid drugs for less than 3 months. PBMC RNA was the source of the TCR library. The length of the CDR3 is 14 residues. CDR1 is WSHSY, CDR2 SAAADI, per germline. V was shortened by 10 bases and J by 2 bases, with 14 bases between the two germline ends. Arm-PCR with iRepertoire HTBI primers amplified the CDR3 regions for these TCR beta libraries. Each CDR3 protein is one row after TCRdb ran MiXCR on the multiplex PCR reads. This sample yields roughly 420,000 distinct CDR3 sequences, of which 13% to 15% are seen a single time; more than 15% belongs to the top ten. This sample also belongs to another study, concerning T cells in Graves' hyperthyroidism and ophthalmopathy.

The source material was peripheral blood mononuclear cells (PBMCs), sampled at new diagnosis, from a patient treated with antithyroid drugs. V usage is TRBV10-2 and J usage is TRBJ2-2, with unresolved D. This clonotype was sampled from a woman aged 50 to 60 with Graves disease. CDR3 region: CATRRWANTGELFF. The CDR3 DNA reads as TGCGCCACACGTAGGTGGGCTAACACCGGGGAGCTGTTTTTT.